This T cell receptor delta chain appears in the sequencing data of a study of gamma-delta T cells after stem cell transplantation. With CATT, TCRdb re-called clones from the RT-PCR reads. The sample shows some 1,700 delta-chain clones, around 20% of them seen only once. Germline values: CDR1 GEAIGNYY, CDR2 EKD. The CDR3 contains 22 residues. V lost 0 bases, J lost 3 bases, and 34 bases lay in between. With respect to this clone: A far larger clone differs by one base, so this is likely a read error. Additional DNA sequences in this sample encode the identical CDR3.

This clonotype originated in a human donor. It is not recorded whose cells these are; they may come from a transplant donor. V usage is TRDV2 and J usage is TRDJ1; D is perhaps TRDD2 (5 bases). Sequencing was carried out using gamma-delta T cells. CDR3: CACDTLSPFRREGQSLPDKLIF. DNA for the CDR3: TGTGCCTGTGACACCTTGTCCCCTTTCCGCCGCGAGGGACAGTCCCTTCCCGATAAACTCATCTTT.